The present entry profiles one T cell receptor (beta chain) with its context. Its antigen is unknown. The record has no base qualities; no much larger clone is one base away. The source of the sample is a study of T-cell memory formation after mild COVID-19 (dated by TCRdb to 2020 to 2023). About the study as a whole: Most TCR sequence clusters were specific to one of the two donors. Two young, previously healthy adult volunteers made up the cohort, one male and one female. In a couple of donors, T-cell clones that expanded and contracted after mild COVID-19 were followed by sequencing TCRalpha and TCRbeta repertoires longitudinally.

The CDR3, from cysteine to phenylalanine, totals 16 residues. Only the CDR3 part of the read is kept: 48 bases, read in frame from the first base. V is reduced by 4 bases and J by 1 base, leaving a spacing of 13 bases between them. Overall study outcomes, separate from this receptor: Some responding clones were detected in pre-infection memory, suggesting pre-existing cross-reactive memory T cells joined the SARS-CoV-2 response. Only a couple of mild cases were covered in the study, and larger cohorts including severe cases with pre-infection samples were considered necessary. Clones that contracted from day 15 to 85 showed balanced CD4/CD8 phenotypes, whereas a second wave of clones that expanded from day 15 to 37 leaned towards CD4+. Contracting CD4+ clones turned up mainly in the CM and EM memory subsets, whereas EMRA was where CD8+ clones were enriched. SARS-CoV-2 specificity of the second-wave clones peaking on day 37 was not confirmed.

Ficoll-Paque density gradient centrifugation was used to isolate PBMCs. Sequencing was carried out with an Illumina NovaSeq 6000. Using 5'RACE with constant-segment primers, TCRalpha and TCRbeta cDNA libraries were constructed, with sample barcodes and unique molecular identifiers added in the process. RNA was extracted from every sample with Trizol reagent. Library amplification was performed in two PCR steps, and a second sample barcode and Illumina TruSeq adapters were introduced in the second step. The libraries were sequenced on an Illumina NovaSeq using 2 x 150 bp paired-end reads. The authors processed their data as follows. Demultiplexing of reads and collapsing into UMI-guided consensus sequences were performed with migec v1.2.7. With mixcr v2.1.11, UMI consensuses were aligned to TRA and TRB V and J templates and assembled into clonotypes. A clonotype was counted as expanded or contracted only when both edgeR and NoisET called the clonotype significant, with the noise models trained on biological replicates. edgeR calls used a false discovery rate-adjusted p below 0.01 and a log2 fold-change threshold of 1. As an exploratory analysis of dynamics, max-normalized trajectories of the 1000 most abundant clonotypes were examined with PCA combined with hierarchical clustering. Separately sequenced CD4+ and CD8+ repertoires were used to assign a CD4 or CD8 phenotype to each responding clone. TCRdb cleaned the public reads at Q25 with fastp, built clones with MiXCR and kept in-frame beta chains. Each CDR3 protein gets just one entry, which takes the most common genes and DNA from the rows behind it. The V and J calls follow TCRdb's processing rather than the paper's. Present in this sample are hundreds of thousands of distinct CDR3 sequences, approximately 8% of which were seen just once. The ten most abundant clones make up 22% of the sample.

The sequence derives from a man aged 18 to 29 who had mild COVID-19 (a few samples of this study predate the infection). The sample titles of this study are shuffled in the database, so cell type and time point are left out; the donor was told from shared clones. Recombination connected TRBV23-1 to TRBJ2-2; the D gene is perhaps TRBD2, from 6 matching bases. TRBV23-1 is an ORF, and what it does is uncertain. Input material: PBMCs or a T cell subset sorted from them (not recorded which). CDR3 loop: CASSRPGLRNTGELFF. The sequenced DNA is TGCGCCAGCAGTCGCCCGGGACTGAGGAACACCGGGGAGCTGTTTTTT.